This T cell receptor beta chain was identified in a study of identical twins. Notes on the study in general: Whereas memory repertoires showed no such difference, abundant cord blood beta clonotypes carried fewer insertions. Some out-of-frame alpha sequences were shared by twins, and these showed excess low generation probability.

This clonotype was counted ten times or more. The antigen is undetermined. TCRdb re-derived calls from the 5' RACE reads in MiXCR, one entry per CDR3 protein. Of 700,000 or so distinct CDR3 sequences listed, around 8.6% were seen once; the top ten hold roughly 0.9%. Germline V lookup: CDR1 SGHAT, CDR2 FQDESV (reference sequence). The V segment lost 5 bases and the J segment 4 bases; nucleotides outside the gene matches: 15. This CDR3 comprises 18 residues. All donors were healthy, and all were Caucasian. These data are also associated with another study on yellow fever vaccine responses in identical twins.

The TCR originated in a woman under 30 in good health. Sequencing was done on a sample of PBMCs. This rearrangement joins TRBV11-1 to TRBJ2-1; 9 nucleotides line up with TRBD2. This CDR3 is CASSPFAISGRNYNEQFF. The CDR3 region has the DNA TGTGCCAGCAGCCCCTTCGCCATAAGCGGGAGGAATTACAATGAGCAGTTCTTC.